This T cell receptor beta chain was profiled in a study of shared clonotypes between healthy human individuals (dated by TCRdb to 2020 to 2021). General notes on the study: A couple of women and a few men aged 18 to 49 years were included in the cohort. For each donor, three plates each were used for CD4 naive and CD4 memory, two plates were used for CD8 naive, and one plate was used for CD8 memory. To increase sequencing depth and limit assay-specific biases, TCR repertoire library preparation and sequencing were carried out by different laboratories using diverse techniques. Leukapheresis yielded between about 0.9 and 9 billion PBMCs per donor. The study deeply sequenced blood TCR repertoires of about five healthy adults to estimate repertoire size and the extent of clonotype sharing between individuals. What the work shows at the level of the full study, not this receptor alone: Based on pairwise subsampling, the degree of clonotype sharing among donors was expected to be affected by sequencing depth. Because the study included only a small number of donors, the genetic and exposure-history diversity represented was limited. Estimated clonotype richness was generally larger for naive than for memory subsets. Clonotypes shared by all four sorted-subset donors showed higher generation probabilities than non-shared clonotypes. Around 5% of naive CD4, roughly 3.5% of naive CD8, around 2.3% of memory CD4, and less than 0.45% of memory CD8 clonotypes were shared across a handful of donors. Sampling was limited to blood, and TCR repertoires in tissue likely differ from TCR repertoires in blood. Incomplete sequencing was indicated by rarefaction of sorted-subset datasets, despite the large sequencing depth.

The donors were healthy, HIV-negative adults with no recently reported acute infections or vaccinations. Every donor was a Caucasian adult residing in Nashville, Tennessee, USA. Magnetic negative selection was used to enrich CD4+ T cells, after which naive cells were positively selected on CD45RA and the negative fraction became the memory subset. After blood collection by leukapheresis, PBMCs were isolated using Ficoll-Histopaque density gradient centrifugation and then cryopreserved in the vapor phase of liquid nitrogen. Analytical flow cytometry was used to check the purity and quantity of each magnetically sorted T cell population. Genomic DNA was isolated from every sorted fraction and measured by UV absorbance on a Nanodrop 2000c. TCR CDR3 regions were amplified from genomic DNA by multiplex PCR using the deep immunoSEQ assay. Genomic DNA extracted from each cell subset was distributed evenly over all wells of several immunoSEQ 96-well plates, and each plate served as one replicate. For sorted subsets, approximately 0.2 ug of genomic DNA, equivalent to some 30,000 T cell genomes, went into each replicate PCR. Purified libraries were measured with a Qubit 3.0 fluorometer, size-checked on a Bioanalyzer 2100, and measured again with the KAPA Library Quantification kit. Every immunoSEQ 96-well plate was sequenced on a dedicated single-read 150-cycle Illumina NextSeq 550 flow cell. The study's processing was this. Because only junctional sequences without quality scores were contained in the immunoSEQ output, filtering matching that applied to full-length reads could not be performed. To assign V/J genes and CDR3, sequences were annotated using PyIR, a Python wrapper for IgBLAST v1.9, with IMGT germline references. Any read was removed if the V/J assignment was weak (E-value above 1e-6), the CDR3 was missing, or the read contained stop codons, out-of-frame junctions, or ambiguous translated residues. V3J clonotypes were defined as sequences sharing the same inferred V gene, J gene, and CDR3 amino acid sequence. The percentage overlap between two repertoires was calculated by dividing the number of shared unique clonotypes by the size of the smaller repertoire. Repertoire richness was assessed with RTK rarefaction, the Chao1 estimator, and Recon v2.1 estimates of unobserved clonotypes. Generation probabilities for all TCRbeta clonotypes obtained by the gDNA method from several donors were computed using OLGA. In its TCRdb copy, this immuneACCESS table keeps in-frame sequences only and misses some clones. Where compared with another copy, unresolved V genes explain less than half of these, and the others have no known cause. That table gives V, J and clone size, and the DNA gave D and trimming. The sample table shows a few million clones, and 85% to 95% are seen once. The ten top clones hold 0.3% to 0.4% of the sample.

About this clone itself: The antigen it binds to is not known. No much larger clone exists at a distance of one base, and base qualities are not known.

Taken from the germline V gene, the CDR1 and CDR2 loops are MDHEN and SYDVKM. V drops 5 bases and J drops 0 bases, leaving 10 bases in between. The CDR3, cysteine through phenylalanine, is 14 amino acids long. Kept here is only the CDR3 DNA, which spans 42 bases and is read in frame from base 1. The rearranged segments are TRBV28 and TRBJ1-1; the D gene cannot be named for sure. Material for sequencing was naive CD4+ T cells from PBMCs. Reading the label with the study, this specimen's cell subset or site is: CD45RA+ positively selected. This clonotype originated in a man younger than 35 in good health. Some clones in this sample may be carry-over from other donors' samples. The CDR3 region: CASSPRWMNTEAFF. The bases read TGTGCCAGCAGTCCCCGTTGGATGAACACTGAAGCTTTCTTT. The reference TRBV28 and TRBJ1-1 proteins fill in what lies around the CDR3, so the full variable domain reads DVKVTQSSRYLVKRTGEKVFLECVQDMDHENMFWYRQDPGLGLRLIYFSYDVKMKEKGDIPEGYSVSREKKERFSLILESASTNQTSMYLCASSPRWMNTEAFFGQGTRLTVV.